Shown below are 20 T cell receptor beta chains from a single sample sequenced in a study of blood T cell repertoires in COVID-19. Assay: immunoSEQ multiplex PCR; the TCRdb copy retains only in-frame clones and omits some. This sample carries about 200,000 clones, roughly 83% of them seen once, and the ten largest clones take 4.5% to 7%. The specimen sequenced was PBMCs or T cells enriched from blood (not recorded which). The receptors here all came from a man aged 40-49 years with acute COVID-19.

This chain links TRBV7-9 with TRBJ2-7; tentative D call: TRBD2 (6 bases). V was clipped by 2 bases and J by 0 bases, with 11 bases between them. Germline assignment: CDR1 SEHNR and CDR2 FQNEAQ (reference sequence). CDR3 length: 15 amino acids. CDR3 amino acids: CASSLYTEGSYEQYF. The CDR3 nucleotides read TGTGCCAGCAGCTTATATACGGAGGGCTCCTACGAGCAGTACTTC. The full variable domain, its missing parts supplied by reference TRBV7-9 and TRBJ2-7, is DTGVSQNPRHKITKRGQNVTFRCDPISEHNRLYWYRQTLGQGPEFLTYFQNEAQLEKSRLLSDRFSAERPKGSFSTLEIQRTEQGDSAMYLCASSLYTEGSYEQYFGPGTRLTVT.

The chain links TRBV30 to TRBJ1-1, with D possibly matching TRBD1 (6 bases). The CDR3 runs to 12 residues. Looked up from germline, CDR1 is GTSNPN and CDR2 is SVGIG (reference sequence). V was cut by 2 bases and J by 7 bases, with 11 bases left in between. In nucleotides, the CDR3 is TGTGCCTGGAGTCTACAGGGTTATGAAGCTTTCTTT. It codes for CAWSLQGYEAFF.

The chain recombines TRBV28 with TRBJ2-7; the match to TRBD1 covers 7 bases. The CDR3 contains 16 residues. Unmatched junction bases numbered 10, after V lost 3 bases and J lost 2 bases. Per germline, CDR1 MDHEN and CDR2 SYDVKM. The CDR3 region has the DNA TGTGCCAGCAGTTTTTTTCCGGGCCAGGGGGCCTACGAGCAGTACTTC. This codes for CASSFFPGQGAYEQYF.

V usage is TRBV3-1 (or the pseudogene TRBV3-2) and J usage is TRBJ2-1, with a possible D match to TRBD2 (5 bases). V was shortened by 0 bases and J by 12 bases, with 18 bases between the two germline ends. Germline V lookup: CDR1 LGHDT, CDR2 YNNKEL (reference sequence). CDR3 length: 15 residues. CDR3 in amino acids: CASSQDGHRGRTQFF. CDR3 DNA sequence: TGTGCCAGCAGCCAAGATGGCCATCGGGGTCGGACGCAGTTCTTC.

This chain links TRBV5-4 with TRBJ1-1; TRBD1 matches at 8 bases. The junction had 9 bases not matched to a gene; V was cut back by 4 bases and J by 4 bases. The CDR3 is 15 amino acids. The V gene's germline CDR1 is SGHNT and CDR2 YYREEE (reference sequence). The CDR3 DNA reads TGTGCCAGCAGCCCAAAGACAGGGGCGCGCACTGAAGCTTTCTTT. This encodes CASSPKTGARTEAFF.

This sequence joins TRBV5-1 and TRBJ2-5, with 7 bases matching TRBD2. CDR3 size: 15 residues. Germline CDR1 is SGHRS and CDR2 is YFSETQ. V dropped 2 bases and J dropped 5; count of bases not matched to a gene: 9. CDR3: CASSFVAGELETQYF. The DNA of the CDR3 is TGCGCCAGCAGCTTTGTGGCGGGAGAGTTGGAGACCCAGTACTTC.

The chain recombines TRBV4-1 with TRBJ2-1, with a tentative D call TRBD1 (5 bases). V was cut by 1 base and J by 10 bases, with 11 bases left in between. The length of the CDR3 is 13 residues. The germline V gene has CDR1 MGHRA and CDR2 YSYEKL. The CDR3 DNA reads TGCGCCAGCAGCCAAGGGCCAAGGGGCGAGCAGTTCTTC. This codes for CASSQGPRGEQFF.

The CDR3, as DNA: TGTGCCTGGAGTCCTGGGACAGGGAACTATGGCTACACCTTC. Translation: CAWSPGTGNYGYTF. The chain combines TRBV30 with TRBJ1-2; 9 bases line up with TRBD1. The trim removed 2 bases at V and 2 bases at J, leaving 3 bases unmatched. Germline V gives CDR1 GTSNPN, CDR2 SVGIG (reference sequence). CDR3 length: 14 residues.

The J gene is TRBJ2-7, the V gene TRBV11-2; the D gene is possibly TRBD2 (5 bases). The V end lost 1 base, the J end lost 7 bases, and 14 bases lay between the germline ends. CDR1 SGHAT and CDR2 FQNNGV come from the germline V gene. The CDR3 has 14 residues. CDR3 protein: CASSLGPAVQEQYF. Here the CDR3 DNA reads TGTGCCAGCAGCTTAGGGCCAGCGGTTCAGGAGCAGTACTTC.

The chain has TRBV28 and TRBJ2-5; D gene uncertain. CDR3 length: 11 amino acids. Germline V gives CDR1 MDHEN, CDR2 SYDVKM. With 5 bases removed from V and 4 bases from J, the gap between germline ends came to 5 bases. CDR3 in amino acids: CASSQRETQYF. In DNA, the CDR3 is TGTGCCAGCAGTCAGCGAGAGACCCAGTACTTC.

The genes are TRBV28 and TRBJ2-1; D not certain. V gave up 10 bases and J gave up 2 bases, with 12 bases separating them. This CDR3 is 13 amino acids long. Germline V gene data show CDR1 as MDHEN and CDR2 as SYDVKM. The DNA for the CDR3 is TGTGCCACCCGCCGGCGGCCCTACAATGAGCAGTTCTTC. Translated: CATRRRPYNEQFF.

This clone was observed a single time. The V call is TRBV19, the J call TRBJ1-2; possible D gene TRBD1, 6 bases. V was clipped by 5 bases and J by 6 bases, with 16 bases between them. CDR1 and CDR2 from the germline V gene are LNHDA and SQIVND (reference sequence). This CDR3 is 14 amino acids long. The CDR3 DNA reads TGTGCCAGTAGTCCGACAGGCTTCAGGGATGGCTACACCTTC. This gives the protein CASSPTGFRDGYTF.

This clone was observed a handful of times. The J gene is TRBJ1-1, the V gene TRBV18; 7 bases map to TRBD1. The V segment lost 5 bases and the J segment 5 bases; nucleotides outside the gene matches: 11. The germline V gene encodes CDR1 KGHSH and CDR2 LQKENI. This CDR3 region has 15 residues. CDR3 in DNA: TGTGCCAGCTCAACTCGTGACAGGGCGGGAACTGAAGCTTTCTTT. Its translation: CASSTRDRAGTEAFF.

The chain couples TRBV27 to TRBJ1-1; tentative D call: TRBD1 (5 bases). CDR1 MNHEY and CDR2 SMNVEV come from the germline V gene (reference sequence). The V end was cut by 3 bases, the J end by 2 bases, with 10 bases between. The CDR3 runs 14 residues. CDR3: CASSLVGGNTEAFF. For the CDR3, the DNA is TGTGCCAGCAGTTTGGTGGGGGGAAACACTGAAGCTTTCTTT.

This rearrangement joins TRBV2 to TRBJ2-1; no reliable D call. CDR1 is SNHLY, CDR2 FYNNEI, per germline. The CDR3 loop spans 14 amino acids. V gave up 5 bases and J gave up 5 bases, with 13 bases separating them. CDR3 region: CASSPDNANNEQFF. Here the CDR3 DNA reads TGTGCCAGCAGTCCCGACAATGCCAACAATGAGCAGTTCTTC.

The rearrangement uses TRBV7-2 and TRBJ1-1; the D is unclear. Deletions cut 1 base from V and 4 bases from J, with 16 bases between. Per the germline V gene, CDR1 is SGHTA and CDR2 is FQGNSA. The CDR3 is 16 residues long. The CDR3 reads CASSLERFRSGTEAFF. CDR3 in DNA: TGTGCCAGCAGCTTAGAACGTTTCCGGTCGGGCACTGAAGCTTTCTTT.

A few counts support this clone. V and J are TRBV28 and TRBJ1-3; maybe TRBD1 (6 bases). Germline CDR1 MDHEN, CDR2 SYDVKM. The V gene lost 3 bases and the J gene lost 4 bases, with 7 bases spanning the gap. The CDR3 runs to 13 residues. The CDR3 region is CASSLRGGNTIYF. For the CDR3, the DNA is TGTGCCAGCAGTTTGAGGGGGGGAAACACCATATATTTT. The full variable domain, completed using reference TRBV28 and TRBJ1-3, is DVKVTQSSRYLVKRTGEKVFLECVQDMDHENMFWYRQDPGLGLRLIYFSYDVKMKEKGDIPEGYSVSREKKERFSLILESASTNQTSMYLCASSLRGGNTIYFGEGSWLTVV.

The chain carries TRBV5-4 and TRBJ1-2; D is perhaps TRBD1 (6 bases). CDR3 length equals 14 residues. Trimming pared 4 bases from V and 6 bases from J, leaving 16 bases between. Looked up from germline, CDR1 is SGHNT and CDR2 is YYREEE (reference sequence). CDR3 region: CASSPSRGWDGYTF. CDR3 nucleotide sequence: TGTGCCAGCAGCCCCAGCAGGGGCTGGGATGGCTACACCTTC. Combining the CDR3 with reference TRBV5-4 and TRBJ1-2 gives the whole variable domain ETGVTQSPTHLIKTRGQQVTLRCSSQSGHNTVSWYQQALGQGPQFIFQYYREEENGRGNFPPRFSGLQFPNYSSELNVNALELDDSALYLCASSPSRGWDGYTFGSGTRLTVV.

As to this clone: Other nucleotide sequences in the sample specify the same CDR3. This chain uses TRBV28 with TRBJ1-5; D is ambiguous. V lost 2 bases to trimming and J lost 7 bases, with 9 bases between them. Germline V lookup: CDR1 MDHEN, CDR2 SYDVKM. The CDR3 runs 13 residues. The CDR3 region has the DNA TGTGCCAGCAGTTTACTGCGGGCCCAGCCCCAGCATTTT. The encoded protein is CASSLLRAQPQHF.

This clone was recorded a few times. This chain joins TRBV28 and TRBJ1-4; D remains unclear. The CDR3 is made up of 15 amino acids. V was shortened by 6 bases and J by 8 bases, with 19 bases between the two germline ends. Per germline, CDR1 MDHEN and CDR2 SYDVKM. The CDR3 protein is CASRPIDLEGEKLFF. As DNA, the CDR3 is TGTGCCAGCAGGCCTATCGATCTGGAGGGAGAAAAACTGTTTTTT.